The clone carrying this TCR beta chain has a count of ten or more. Looked up from germline, CDR1 is SGHDT and CDR2 is YYEEEE. The CDR3 has 17 amino acids. V lost 4 bases to trimming and J lost 1 base, with 20 bases between them. The data stem from a study of T cells in Graves' hyperthyroidism and ophthalmopathy. Regions amplified from RNA transcripts were the TCR beta CDR3 regions. The TCR CDR3 first-round RT-PCR relied on the HTBI primer set. A single record per CDR3 protein comes from TCRdb applying MiXCR to the multiplex PCR reads. The sample comprises hundreds of thousands of distinct CDR3 sequences, approximately 14% of which are singletons, and roughly a quarter rests with the top ten.

The sequenced sample was blood. The sequence derives from a woman in her late teens or twenties with Graves' hyperthyroidism that later progressed to Graves' ophthalmopathy. The chain carries TRBV5-6 and TRBJ2-5; no reliable D call. The CDR3 protein is CASSRLTGYRTQETQYF. The CDR3 coding sequence is TGTGCCAGCAGCCGGTTGACGGGCTACCGTACCCAAGAGACCCAGTACTTC. Full variable domain (rest looked up from reference TRBV5-6 and TRBJ2-5): DAGVTQSPTHLIKTRGQQVTLRCSPKSGHDTVSWYQQALGQGPQFIFQYYEEEERQRGNFPDRFSGHQFPNYSSELNVNALLLGDSALYLCASSRLTGYRTQETQYFGPGTRLLVL.